This entry describes one T cell receptor (beta chain). Its antigen remains unidentified. Before sequencing, viral peptide pools were used by the ViraFEST assay to expand antigen-specific CD4+ T cells. With 9 to 11 days of culture completed, CD4+ T cells were isolated. Participants completed two doses of the BNT162b2 or mRNA-1273 vaccine. This CDR3 region has 14 residues. Trimming removed 7 bases at V and 1 base at J, with 10 bases between. The germline V gene has CDR1 SNHLY and CDR2 FYNNEI. The record originates from a study of vaccination effects on CD4 cells after COVID-19. Libraries were prepared by immunoSEQ multiplex PCR; TCRdb keeps only in-frame clonotypes and omits some of them. The sample has 30,000 to 35,000 clones; around 80% are singletons.

The receptor was isolated from a human donor who received a COVID-19 vaccine. Some clones in this sample may be carry-over from other donors' samples. The starting material was CD4+ T cells from PBMCs cultured with HCoV-NL63 spike peptides, obtained after COVID-19 vaccination. The V gene is TRBV2, the J gene TRBJ2-2, with no clear D. The CDR3 protein is CASKMDRNTGELFF. CDR3 coding DNA: TGTGCCAGCAAAATGGACCGGAACACCGGGGAGCTGTTTTTT.